This TCR beta chain appears in the sequencing data of a study of T cells after yellow fever vaccination. Whole-study results and caveats: The booster saw the reappearance of most primary-vaccination clones (about 95% CD4, roughly 90% CD8). Shared CD4/CD8 clonotypes were a small share, likely from convergent recombination. Abundant clonotypes (contaminants from the bulk population) could be present in FACS-sorted repertoires.

This clonotype turned up a few times. The target antigen is unknown. From the 5' RACE reads, TCRdb called clonotypes with MiXCR, one entry per CDR3 protein. This table holds some 320,000 distinct CDR3 sequences, 7.5% to 9% found once. The V and J ends lost 5 bases and 0 bases respectively, with 14 bases between them. This CDR3 has 16 residues. Germline lookup yields CDR1 MGHDK and CDR2 SYGVNS. The clonotype comes from a man younger than 30 who received the YFV17D yellow fever vaccine. This specimen consisted of PBMCs, obtained on the day of the first yellow fever vaccination. The chain uses TRBV25-1 and TRBJ2-1, with a possible D match to TRBD2 (5 bases). CDR3 region: CASSMRAPSSYNEQFF. In DNA form, the CDR3 reads TGTGCCAGCAGTATGAGGGCACCCTCCTCCTACAATGAGCAGTTCTTC.